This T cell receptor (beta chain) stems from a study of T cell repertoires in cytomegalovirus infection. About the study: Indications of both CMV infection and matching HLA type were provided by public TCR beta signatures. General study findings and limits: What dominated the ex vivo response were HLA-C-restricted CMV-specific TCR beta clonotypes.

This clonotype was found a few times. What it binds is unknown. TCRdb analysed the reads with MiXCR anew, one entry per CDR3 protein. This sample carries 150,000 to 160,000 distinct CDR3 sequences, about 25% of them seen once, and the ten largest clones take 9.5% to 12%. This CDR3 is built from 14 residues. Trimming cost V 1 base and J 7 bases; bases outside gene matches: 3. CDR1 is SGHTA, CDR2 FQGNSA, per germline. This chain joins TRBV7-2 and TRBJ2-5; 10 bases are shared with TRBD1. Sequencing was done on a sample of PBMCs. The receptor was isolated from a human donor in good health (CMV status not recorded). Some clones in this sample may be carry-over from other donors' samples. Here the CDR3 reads CASSLVRDRGTQYF. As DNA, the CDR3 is TGTGCCAGCAGCTTAGTCCGGGACAGGGGGACCCAGTACTTC.